The rows below give T cell receptor beta chains drawn from one sample of a study of shared clonotypes between healthy human individuals. Clones were sequenced by immunoSEQ multiplex PCR, and TCRdb holds only the in-frame ones, with some missing. The top ten hold 20% to 30% of the sample, which has some 740,000 clones, 80% to 95% seen once. The sample was naive CD8+ T cells sorted from blood. These receptors all come from a man aged 25 to 40 in good health. Each CDR3 is given with its conserved first and last residue. D genes are given only for firm matches. Clone size, where shown, is once, few, many, or a class for clones that have expanded.

>NA|TRBV5-1|15|TRBJ2-3|NA
CASSLLQPSTDTQYF
TGCGCCAGCAGCCTTTTACAGCCTAGCACAGATACGCAGTATTTT
>NA|TRBV7-9|16|TRBJ2-2|NA
CASSGVLSLNTGELFF
TGTGCCAGCAGCGGGGTACTTTCCCTTAACACCGGGGAGCTGTTTTTT
>NA|TRBV11-3|14|TRBJ2-1|TRBD2
CASSFGGTPNEQFF
TGTGCCAGCAGCTTCGGGGGGACCCCCAATGAGCAGTTCTTC
>NA|TRBV6-1|15|TRBJ2-1|TRBD2
CASSEPAGTTNEQFF
TGTGCCAGCAGTGAACCAGCGGGAACGACTAATGAGCAGTTCTTC
>NA|TRBV29-1|12|TRBJ2-1|NA
CSVETGVGEQFF
TGCAGCGTTGAGACGGGAGTGGGTGAGCAGTTCTTC
>once|TRBV27|13|TRBJ2-7|NA
CATSLGTDYEQYF
TGTGCCACTTCTCTCGGGACGGATTACGAGCAGTACTTC
>NA|TRBV9|14|TRBJ2-5|NA
CASSVSGNQETQYF
TGTGCCAGCAGCGTATCTGGTAACCAAGAGACCCAGTACTTC
>NA|TRBV5-1|18|TRBJ2-1|NA
CASKGGGDFENTYNEQFF
TGCGCCAGCAAGGGGGGCGGGGACTTTGAAAATACCTACAATGAGCAGTTCTTC
>NA|TRBV7-9|13|TRBJ2-7|NA
CASSPTTSYEQYF
TGTGCCAGCAGCCCCACGACTAGTTACGAGCAGTACTTC
>NA|TRBV14|13|TRBJ2-1|NA
CASSQAGYNEQFF
TGTGCCAGCAGCCAAGCTGGATACAATGAGCAGTTCTTC
>NA|TRBV7-6|14|TRBJ2-7|TRBD1
CASGSRDRVNEQYF
TGTGCCAGCGGTTCCCGGGACAGGGTGAATGAGCAGTACTTC
>NA|TRBV7-9|10|TRBJ1-2|NA
CATRAGGYTF
TGTGCCACGAGGGCCGGCGGCTACACCTTC
>NA|TRBV27|13|TRBJ2-3|NA
CASSLWGLDTQYF
TGTGCCAGCAGTTTATGGGGCCTAGATACGCAGTATTTT
>NA|TRBV11-3|15|TRBJ2-7|NA
CASSPEGASYYEQYF
TGTGCCAGCAGCCCGGAAGGAGCTTCTTACTACGAGCAGTACTTC
>NA|TRBV19|14|TRBJ2-3|TRBD2
CASSLLAGTDTQYF
TGTGCCAGTAGCCTACTAGCGGGCACAGATACGCAGTATTTT
>NA|TRBV7-8|12|TRBJ1-1|NA
CASTPWGGEAFF
TGTGCCAGCACCCCATGGGGAGGTGAAGCTTTCTTT
>few|TRBV10-2|12|TRBJ1-2|NA
CATRSTGYGYTF
TGCGCCACCCGAAGTACAGGTTATGGCTACACCTTC
>NA|TRBV9|16|TRBJ2-7|TRBD1
CASSPSPGQDSYEQYF
TGTGCCAGCAGCCCATCCCCGGGACAGGACTCCTACGAGCAGTACTTC
>NA|TRBV2|17|TRBJ1-4|NA
CATGNVVTGPVNEKLFF
TGTGCCACTGGGAATGTGGTTACAGGCCCCGTTAATGAAAAACTGTTTTTT
>NA|TRBV27|14|TRBJ2-6|NA
CASSFYSGANVLTF
TGTGCCAGCAGTTTTTATTCTGGGGCCAACGTCCTGACTTTC
>NA|TRBV4-1|12|TRBJ2-1|NA
CASSLTLGEQFF
TGCGCCAGCAGCCTGACGCTCGGGGAGCAGTTCTTC
>NA|TRBV9|13|TRBJ2-2|NA
CASSPLNTGELFF
TGTGCCAGCAGCCCTCTCAACACCGGGGAGCTGTTTTTT
>NA|TRBV5-6|14|TRBJ2-7|NA
CASFQATVPYEQYF
TGTGCCAGTTTCCAGGCGACGGTCCCCTACGAGCAGTACTTC
>NA|TRBV27|14|TRBJ1-2|NA
CASTHLGGDYGYTF
TGTGCCAGCACTCACCTGGGGGGCGACTATGGCTACACCTTC
>few|TRBV9|14|TRBJ2-7|TRBD1
CASSVGQGTYEQYF
TGTGCCAGCAGCGTCGGACAGGGGACCTACGAGCAGTACTTC
>NA|TRBV30|14|TRBJ2-7|TRBD2
CAWSPGLGGYEQYF
TGTGCCTGGAGCCCGGGACTAGGAGGCTACGAGCAGTACTTC
>NA|TRBV7-9|11|TRBJ1-1|NA
CASSLDGEAFF
TGTGCCAGCAGCTTAGACGGTGAAGCTTTCTTT
>NA|TRBV15|15|TRBJ1-4|NA
CATSRDRGFNEKLFF
TGTGCCACCAGCAGAGATCGGGGCTTTAATGAAAAACTGTTTTTT
>NA|TRBV29-1|16|TRBJ2-3|TRBD1
CSVEASRDRSTDTQYF
TGCAGCGTTGAAGCGTCCCGGGACAGGTCAACAGATACGCAGTATTTT
>NA|TRBV9|17|TRBJ2-3|TRBD2
CASSGSGRLSGTDTQYF
TGTGCCAGCAGCGGTAGCGGGAGGCTCTCGGGAACAGATACGCAGTATTTT
>once|TRBV19|15|TRBJ1-5|TRBD1
CASSIGTGHNQPQHF
TGTGCCAGTAGTATCGGGACAGGGCACAATCAGCCCCAGCATTTT
>once|TRBV6-5|13|TRBJ2-3|TRBD2
CASMGGHTDTQYF
TGTGCCAGCATGGGAGGGCACACAGATACGCAGTATTTT
>once|TRBV27|12|TRBJ1-1|NA
CASSFSGLEAFF
TGTGCCAGCAGTTTTTCAGGGCTTGAAGCTTTCTTT
>NA|TRBV7-9|18|TRBJ2-3|TRBD2
CASSSEEREREGADTQYF
TGTGCCAGCAGCTCGGAGGAAAGGGAGCGGGAGGGTGCAGATACGCAGTATTTT
>NA|TRBV7-9|17|TRBJ2-6|TRBD1
CASSDGQGASGANVLTF
TGTGCCAGCAGCGATGGACAGGGGGCCTCTGGGGCCAACGTCCTGACTTTC
>NA|TRBV28|14|TRBJ1-2|TRBD1
CASSPTWTGQGYTF
TGTGCCAGCAGTCCAACCTGGACAGGGCAGGGCTACACCTTC
>NA|TRBV7-8|12|TRBJ1-5|NA
CASSLANQPQHF
TGTGCCAGCAGCTTAGCTAATCAGCCCCAGCATTTT
>NA|TRBV13|17|TRBJ2-2|NA
CASTLASQVHGTGELFF
TGTGCCAGCACCCTCGCCTCACAGGTACATGGCACCGGGGAGCTGTTTTTT
>NA|TRBV19|12|TRBJ2-1|NA
CASGGLWDEQFF
TGTGCCAGCGGAGGCCTCTGGGATGAGCAGTTCTTC
>NA|TRBV5-1|16|TRBJ2-3|TRBD2
CASSLGSGSLTDTQYF
TGCGCCAGCAGCTTGGGTAGCGGGAGTCTTACAGATACGCAGTATTTT
>NA|TRBV9|14|TRBJ2-1|NA
CASSQPGGSNEQFF
TGTGCCAGCAGCCAACCCGGGGGTTCTAATGAGCAGTTCTTC
>NA|TRBV4-3|15|TRBJ2-7|TRBD2
CASSQSVAGGYEQYF
TGCGCCAGCAGCCAATCCGTGGCGGGGGGATACGAGCAGTACTTC
>NA|TRBV27|15|TRBJ1-1|NA
CASRPSLGQSTEAFF
TGTGCCAGCAGACCTTCGCTAGGACAGAGCACTGAAGCTTTCTTT
>NA|TRBV6-6|13|TRBJ2-7|TRBD2
CASGERERDEQYF
TGTGCCAGCGGAGAGCGGGAGAGAGACGAGCAGTACTTC
>NA|TRBV6-6|15|TRBJ1-4|NA
CASSKSRETNEKLFF
TGTGCCAGCAGTAAATCAAGGGAGACTAATGAAAAACTGTTTTTT
>NA|TRBV7-9|15|TRBJ2-7|TRBD1
CASSLADRGRYEQYF
TGTGCCAGCAGCTTAGCGGACAGGGGGCGCTACGAGCAGTACTTC
>NA|TRBV27|17|TRBJ1-1|TRBD1
CASSGVFTGTGDTEAFF
TGTGCCAGCAGTGGCGTTTTCACCGGGACAGGGGACACTGAAGCTTTCTTT
>NA|TRBV7-6|14|TRBJ2-7|NA
CASSLETGTYEQYF
TGTGCCAGCAGCTTAGAAACAGGGACCTACGAGCAGTACTTC
>NA|TRBV10-1|13|TRBJ1-4|NA
CASSGVFGEKLFF
TGCGCCAGCAGTGGGGTTTTCGGAGAAAAACTGTTTTTT
>few|TRBV27|12|TRBJ2-3|NA
CASSLLGDTQYF
TGTGCCAGCAGTTTGTTGGGAGATACGCAGTATTTT
>NA|TRBV25-1|15|TRBJ2-3|NA
CASSEPSLVPDTQYF
TGTGCCAGCAGTGAACCTTCACTAGTTCCAGATACGCAGTATTTT
>once|TRBV19|15|TRBJ2-7|TRBD2
CASTAGTSGVYEQYF
TGTGCCAGTACCGCCGGGACTAGCGGGGTCTACGAGCAGTACTTC